The 4 T cell receptor beta chains below all came from one sample that was sequenced in a study of blood T cells in healthy people across ages. The authors ran a second PCR of roughly 6 to 12 cycles using a sample-barcoded 5' primer and a J-beta primer mix. Each CDR3 protein is one row after TCRdb ran MiXCR on the 5' RACE reads. The sample records around 1,900,000 distinct CDR3 sequences, roughly two fifths being singletons. The sequenced material came from blood. These receptors were obtained from a human donor in good health.

This rearrangement joins TRBV5-1 to TRBJ2-7, with D perhaps TRBD2 (6 bases). This CDR3 region has 13 residues. Germline loops: CDR1 SGHRS, CDR2 YFSETQ. Between the trimmed V and J ends, which lost 6 bases and 1 base, there was a span of 11 bases. CDR3 DNA sequence: TGCGCCAGCAAACGGGCGGGGTCCTACGAGCAGTACTTC. As protein: CASKRAGSYEQYF. Supplemented by reference TRBV5-1 and TRBJ2-7, the full variable domain reads KAGVTQTPRYLIKTRGQQVTLSCSPISGHRSVSWYQQTPGQGLQFLFEYFSETQRNKGNFPGRFSGRQFSNSRSEMNVSTLELGDSALYLCASKRAGSYEQYFGPGTRLTVT.

This clonotype has more than one count but fewer than ten. This rearrangement joins TRBV20-1 to TRBJ2-3; 7 nucleotides match TRBD2. V gave up 0 bases and J gave up 0 bases; unmatched junction bases: 6. The CDR3 is 16 residues long. CDR1 and CDR2 (germline): DFQATT, SNEGSKA (reference sequence). The CDR3 nucleotides read TGCAGTGCTAGAGAATTCCTAGCGGCTAGCACAGATACGCAGTATTTT. It codes for CSAREFLAASTDTQYF.

This clonotype was seen once. The CDR3 sequence: CASSSRVRRNTEAFF. CDR3 DNA: TGTGCCAGCAGCTCCAGGGTTCGTAGGAACACTGAAGCTTTCTTT. This chain joins TRBV5-5 and TRBJ1-1; the D gene is possibly TRBD1 (5 bases). The CDR3 is made up of 15 amino acids. Germline-derived CDR1 and CDR2 are SGHKS and YYEKEE (reference sequence). The V gene lost 3 bases and the J gene lost 1 base, with 13 bases spanning the gap.

This rearrangement joins TRBV12-3 or TRBV12-4 to TRBJ2-4; D unclear. The germline V and J ends were trimmed by 2 bases and 0 bases, with 11 bases remaining between them. The CDR3 is made up of 16 amino acids. The CDR3 sequence is CASSLPLARAKNIQYF. The CDR3 DNA reads TGTGCCAGCAGTTTACCTCTCGCCAGAGCCAAAAACATTCAGTACTTC.